The rows below give T cell receptor beta chains drawn from one sample of a study of Graves' ophthalmopathy and Graves' hyperthyroidism. TCRdb reanalysed the multiplex PCR reads using MiXCR and keeps one entry per CDR3 protein. The sample includes 300,000 to 400,000 distinct CDR3 sequences, roughly 15% of them seen just once. Sequencing was performed on peripheral blood. These receptor sequences come from an adult woman with stable Graves' hyperthyroidism. Each CDR3 is given with its conserved first and last residue. Fields, in order: CDR3 DNA, CDR3 protein, CDR3 length, clone size, V gene, D gene, J gene. A D gene is named only where the DNA matches it firmly. A row's size may be missing; if present it is once, few, many or a size class.

DNA: TGCGCCAGCAGCTTGAGACTAGCGGGAGTCCAACCTGGATACGAGCAGTACTTC
CDR3: CASSLRLAGVQPGYEQYF
length: 18
size: -
V: TRBV5-1
D: TRBD2
J: TRBJ2-7

DNA: TGTGCCAGCAGTCCAGGGGGCACGGGCACTGAAGCTTTCTTT
CDR3: CASSPGGTGTEAFF
length: 14
size: many
V: TRBV12-3/TRBV12-4
D: TRBD1
J: TRBJ1-1

DNA: TGTGCCAGCAGACTTTCAGGGCAACCCTCTGGGGCCAACGTCCTGACTTTC
CDR3: CASRLSGQPSGANVLTF
length: 17
size: many
V: TRBV28
D: -
J: TRBJ2-6

DNA: TGTGCCGGGGGGCGGGACGGAGGCGAGCAGTACTTC
CDR3: CAGGRDGGEQYF
length: 12
size: many
V: TRBV7-9
D: -
J: TRBJ2-7

DNA: TGTGCCACCAGTGATTTGCACGGGGACCAAGAGACCCAGTACTTC
CDR3: CATSDLHGDQETQYF
length: 15
size: -
V: TRBV24-1
D: -
J: TRBJ2-5

DNA: TGTGCCAGCAGTTTAGAACTAGCGGGAAACCATGAGCAGTTCTTC
CDR3: CASSLELAGNHEQFF
length: 15
size: -
V: TRBV12-3/TRBV12-4
D: TRBD2
J: TRBJ2-1

DNA: TGTGCCAGCAGCTTATCCGAGCATGTGAACACTGAAGCTTTCTTT
CDR3: CASSLSEHVNTEAFF
length: 15
size: many
V: TRBV7-8
D: -
J: TRBJ1-1

DNA: TGTGCCACCAGCAGAGGGGACAGTGATTCACCCCTCCACTTT
CDR3: CATSRGDSDSPLHF
length: 14
size: -
V: TRBV15
D: TRBD1
J: TRBJ1-6

DNA: TGTGCCAGCAGCCTAGGGGACGGGAGGTATCAGCCCCAGCATTTT
CDR3: CASSLGDGRYQPQHF
length: 15
size: many
V: TRBV7-2
D: -
J: TRBJ1-5

DNA: TGTGCCATCAGCAGGGACAGGGGGGCTTATAGCAATCAGCCCCAGCATTTT
CDR3: CAISRDRGAYSNQPQHF
length: 17
size: many
V: TRBV10-3
D: TRBD1
J: TRBJ1-5

DNA: TGTGCCAGCAGTTACCACCAAAACATTCAGTACTTC
CDR3: CASSYHQNIQYF
length: 12
size: many
V: TRBV6-2/TRBV6-3
D: -
J: TRBJ2-4

DNA: TGTGCCAGCAGACAGTCAGCGACTAACTATGGCTACACCTTC
CDR3: CASRQSATNYGYTF
length: 14
size: many
V: TRBV2
D: -
J: TRBJ1-2

DNA: TGTGCCAGCAGCGCAGGGGGCCTTAGAGATGGCTACACCTTC
CDR3: CASSAGGLRDGYTF
length: 14
size: many
V: TRBV28
D: TRBD1
J: TRBJ1-2

DNA: TGTGCCAGTAGAGACGGCCTTTTACAGGGAGAGGAAAACATTCAGTACTTC
CDR3: CASRDGLLQGEENIQYF
length: 17
size: many
V: TRBV19
D: -
J: TRBJ2-4

DNA: TGCAGTGTCACAGGGCGGATCGGCCAAGAGACCCAGTACTTC
CDR3: CSVTGRIGQETQYF
length: 14
size: many
V: TRBV20-1
D: -
J: TRBJ2-5

DNA: TGTGCCAGCAGCCCACCAGGAAGGGACACTGAAGCTTTCTTT
CDR3: CASSPPGRDTEAFF
length: 14
size: -
V: TRBV3-1
D: -
J: TRBJ1-1

DNA: TGCGCCAGCAGCCAGATGACAGGGGGTGGCACTGAAGCTTTCTTT
CDR3: CASSQMTGGGTEAFF
length: 15
size: -
V: TRBV4-3
D: TRBD1
J: TRBJ1-1

DNA: TGCAGTGAACAGAGTGGGACACATGCACAGCAGTACTTC
CDR3: CSEQSGTHAQQYF
length: 13
size: -
V: TRBV20-1
D: -
J: TRBJ2-7

DNA: TGTGCCAGCAGCAAGTACCCCGAGGCCAATCAGCCCCAGCATTTT
CDR3: CASSKYPEANQPQHF
length: 15
size: few
V: TRBV5-5
D: -
J: TRBJ1-5

DNA: TGTGCCAGTAGTGCGTGGAGCCCACCCTCCGAGACCCAGTACTTC
CDR3: CASSAWSPPSETQYF
length: 15
size: many
V: TRBV19
D: -
J: TRBJ2-5

DNA: TGTGCCAGCAGTTTCGTAGTAGTTCGCGGGGAGCTGTTTTTT
CDR3: CASSFVVVRGELFF
length: 14
size: -
V: TRBV28
D: -
J: TRBJ2-2

DNA: TGTGCCAGCAGTCCATCCGGGGGAACCTACGAGCAGTACTTC
CDR3: CASSPSGGTYEQYF
length: 14
size: many
V: TRBV12-3/TRBV12-4
D: -
J: TRBJ2-7

DNA: TGTGCCAGCAGTCCAAATATGAACACTGAAGCTTTCTTT
CDR3: CASSPNMNTEAFF
length: 13
size: many
V: TRBV28
D: -
J: TRBJ1-1

DNA: TGCGCCAGCGAGGGCTATGGCTACACCTTC
CDR3: CASEGYGYTF
length: 10
size: many
V: TRBV10-1
D: -
J: TRBJ1-2

DNA: TGCGCCAGCAGCTCACCAGGCGGCTACGAGCAGTACTTC
CDR3: CASSSPGGYEQYF
length: 13
size: -
V: TRBV5-1
D: -
J: TRBJ2-7

DNA: TGCAGCGTTGAAGGGACAGAGAACTATGGCTACACCTTC
CDR3: CSVEGTENYGYTF
length: 13
size: many
V: TRBV29-1
D: -
J: TRBJ1-2

DNA: TGTGCCAGCAGTTTAGTGGGGGGCGTTTCCGAGCAGTACTTC
CDR3: CASSLVGGVSEQYF
length: 14
size: many
V: TRBV12-3/TRBV12-4
D: -
J: TRBJ2-7

DNA: TGTGCCACCAGCAGAGATCTAAACAGGGTTCTACGGTCACCCCTCCACTTT
CDR3: CATSRDLNRVLRSPLHF
length: 17
size: many
V: TRBV15
D: -
J: TRBJ1-6

DNA: TGTGCCAGCAGCTTAAATCAGAGTCCAGAGACCCAGTACTTC
CDR3: CASSLNQSPETQYF
length: 14
size: many
V: TRBV7-2
D: -
J: TRBJ2-5

DNA: TGTGCCAGCAGTTTATTGAGACAGGTTCCCTCCTACGAGCAGTACTTC
CDR3: CASSLLRQVPSYEQYF
length: 16
size: -
V: TRBV28
D: -
J: TRBJ2-7

DNA: TGTGCCAGCAGTTACTACACATTGGCGGAACCAACCTACGAGCAGTACTTC
CDR3: CASSYYTLAEPTYEQYF
length: 17
size: many
V: TRBV6-5
D: -
J: TRBJ2-7

DNA: TGTGCCTGGGCCAGGGGGCCGGGCTACACCTTC
CDR3: CAWARGPGYTF
length: 11
size: few
V: TRBV30
D: TRBD1
J: TRBJ1-2